Here is one TCR beta chain with its context. The source of the sample is a study of neoadjuvant anti-PD-1 for oral cavity cancer. Background on the study: Around day 43, patients without progression received a fourth nivolumab dose before surgery.

Documented time point: after neoadjuvant nivolumab, at surgical resection. Sequenced by immunoSEQ multiplex PCR; TCRdb stores in-frame clones only, minus some. The sample shows approximately 14,000 clones, approximately 74% of them seen only once. The TCR comes from a person aged 35 to 85 with oral cavity squamous cell carcinoma. The specimen was PBMCs, collected after nivolumab (anti-PD-1) treatment.

CDR3 residues: CASSLGQGATNEKLFF. CDR3 DNA: TGTGCCAGCAGCCTGGGACAGGGGGCCACTAATGAAAAACTGTTTTTT. The V call is TRBV7-8, the J call TRBJ1-4; 12 nucleotides line up with TRBD1. The length of the CDR3 is 16 residues. Germline-derived CDR1 and CDR2 are SGHVS and FQNEAQ. Trimming removed 5 bases from V and 2 bases from J; junction bases left unmatched: 3.